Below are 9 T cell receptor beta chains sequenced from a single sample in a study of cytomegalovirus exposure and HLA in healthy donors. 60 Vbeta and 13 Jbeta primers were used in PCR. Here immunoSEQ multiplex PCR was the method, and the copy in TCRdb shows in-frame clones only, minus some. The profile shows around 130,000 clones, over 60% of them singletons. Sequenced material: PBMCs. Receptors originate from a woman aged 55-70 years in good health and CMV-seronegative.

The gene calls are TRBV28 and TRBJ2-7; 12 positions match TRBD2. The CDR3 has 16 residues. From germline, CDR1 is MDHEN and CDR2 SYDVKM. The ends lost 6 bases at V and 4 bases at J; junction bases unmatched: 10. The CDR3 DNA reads TGTGCCAGCAGCACGACCGGACTAGCGGGGAGGTACGAGCAGTACTTC. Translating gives CASSTTGLAGRYEQYF.

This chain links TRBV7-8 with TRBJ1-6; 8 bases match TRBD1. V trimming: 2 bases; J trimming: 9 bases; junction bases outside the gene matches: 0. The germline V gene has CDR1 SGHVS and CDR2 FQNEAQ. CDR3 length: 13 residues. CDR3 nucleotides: TGTGCCAGCAGCTTAACAGGGGGTTCACCCCTCCACTTT. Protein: CASSLTGGSPLHF. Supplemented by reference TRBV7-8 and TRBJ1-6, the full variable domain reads GAGVSQSPRYKVAKRGQDVALRCDPISGHVSLFWYQQALGQGPEFLTYFQNEAQLDKSGLPSDRFFAERPEGSVSTLKIQRTQQEDSAVYLCASSLTGGSPLHFGNGTRLTVT.

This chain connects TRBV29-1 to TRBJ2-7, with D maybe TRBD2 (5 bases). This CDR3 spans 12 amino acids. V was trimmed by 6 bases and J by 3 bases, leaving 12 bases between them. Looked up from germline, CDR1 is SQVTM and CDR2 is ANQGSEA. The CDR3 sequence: CSVRAQNYEQYF. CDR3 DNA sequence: TGCAGCGTGAGGGCCCAGAACTACGAGCAGTACTTC.

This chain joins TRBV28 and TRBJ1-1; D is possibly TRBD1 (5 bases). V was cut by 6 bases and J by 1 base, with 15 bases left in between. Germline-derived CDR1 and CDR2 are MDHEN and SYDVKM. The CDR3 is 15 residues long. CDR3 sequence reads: CASRHSREGNTEAFF. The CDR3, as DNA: TGTGCCAGCAGGCATTCCAGGGAGGGGAACACTGAAGCTTTCTTT.

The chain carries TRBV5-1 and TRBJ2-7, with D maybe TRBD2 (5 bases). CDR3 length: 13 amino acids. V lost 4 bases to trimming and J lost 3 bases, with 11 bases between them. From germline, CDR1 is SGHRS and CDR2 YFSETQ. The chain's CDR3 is CASSPREGYEQYF. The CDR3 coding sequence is TGCGCCAGCAGCCCCCGCGAGGGCTACGAGCAGTACTTC.

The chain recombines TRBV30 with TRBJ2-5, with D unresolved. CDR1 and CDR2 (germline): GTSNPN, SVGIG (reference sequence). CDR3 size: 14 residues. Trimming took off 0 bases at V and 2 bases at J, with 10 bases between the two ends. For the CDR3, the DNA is TGTGCCTGGAGTGTAGGTGACGGGCAAGAGACCCAGTACTTC. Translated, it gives CAWSVGDGQETQYF.

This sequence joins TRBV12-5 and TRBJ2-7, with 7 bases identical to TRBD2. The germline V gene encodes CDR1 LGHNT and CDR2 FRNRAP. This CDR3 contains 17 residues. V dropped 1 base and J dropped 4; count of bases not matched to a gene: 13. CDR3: CASGLGKAGWEGYEQYF. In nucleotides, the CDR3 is TGTGCTAGTGGTTTGGGGAAAGCAGGGTGGGAGGGATACGAGCAGTACTTC.

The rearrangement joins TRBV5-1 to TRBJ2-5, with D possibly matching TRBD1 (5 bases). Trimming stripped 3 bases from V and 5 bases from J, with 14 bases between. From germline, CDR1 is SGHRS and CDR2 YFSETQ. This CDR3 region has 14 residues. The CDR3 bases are TGCGCCAGCAGCTCACACGCCGCAGGGGAGACCCAGTACTTC. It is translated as CASSSHAAGETQYF.

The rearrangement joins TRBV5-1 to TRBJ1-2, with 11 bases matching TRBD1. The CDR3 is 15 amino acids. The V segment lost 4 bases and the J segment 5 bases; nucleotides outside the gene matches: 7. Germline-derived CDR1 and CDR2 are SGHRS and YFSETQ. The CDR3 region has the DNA TGCGCCAGCAGCGTTCCGGGACAGGGGGTTTATGGCTACACCTTC. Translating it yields CASSVPGQGVYGYTF.